This is a list of T cell receptor beta chains from one sample in a study of control samples from healthy donors and cancer patients. Measured with immunoSEQ multiplex PCR; TCRdb has only the in-frame clones, and not every one. The sample yields some 150,000 clones, about 91% seen once. The sequencing sample was made of blood. All receptors derive from a young man in good health. CDR3s include the opening cysteine and the closing phenylalanine or tryptophan.

TRBV4-1 CASSLQQGAGTEAFF
TRBV4-2 CASSQDRSSGVNTGELFF
TRBV7-9 CASSVGTVGNTIYF
TRBV12-3/TRBV12-4 CASSMRLGVEAFF
TRBV27 CASSLWGRGGEAFF
TRBV27 CASRADYYGYTF
TRBV28 CASSAGTNTEAFF
TRBV7-2 CASSGGGLQETQYF
TRBV5-1 CASSPGRIVDGYTF
TRBV30 CAWSPGGEKLFF
TRBV28 CASSFQGVLTMNTEAFF
TRBV19 CASSMSREGNQPQHF
TRBV4-1 CASSQRTDNEKLFF
TRBV19 CASSIPPTSMLAYNSPLHF
TRBV7-6 CASSSDLDRENYNSPLHF
TRBV5-1 CASSLDLSTDTQYF
TRBV5-5 CASSLGSGGIGTDTQYF
TRBV5-6 CASSLIWDTQYF
TRBV19 CASSLQGARGYTF
TRBV9 CASSVLSGGAVDTQYF
TRBV2 CASLARDRGWAMNTEAFF
TRBV4-2 CASSQDWAKKYEQYF
TRBV10-2 CASSPDRGFDEKLFF
TRBV6-1 CASSERAAGSTEAFF
TRBV6-4 CASSDSRQGRYNSPLHF
TRBV28 CASRVQTRFSGNTIYF
TRBV2 CASKTGGYNSPLHF
TRBV7-8 CASSLERGTEAFF
TRBV6-5 CASRWAGSTEAFF
TRBV6-5 CASSLAPSAYGYTF
TRBV20-1 CSASHRAGANVLTF
TRBV14 CASSQPGTGPYNEQFF
TRBV12-3/TRBV12-4 CASSLNNLWLGTF
TRBV7-9 CASSLSGASNGNEQFF
TRBV10-1 CASSESRTDGYTF
TRBV28 CASSFYNSPLHF
TRBV7-3 CASSPIRGGVGEKLFF
TRBV5-6 CASSSNPGHLETQYF
TRBV15 CATSISLGTDTDTQYF
TRBV28 CASSLVSSGNTIYF
TRBV7-2 CASSLAGSGSPLHF
TRBV9 CASSVSSGGDTQYF
TRBV12-3/TRBV12-4 CAIRTDTDTQYF
TRBV18 CASSPALSLGAYEQYF
TRBV7-9 CASSSTGGGSSPLHF
TRBV6-1 CASSGLSGGSTDTQYF
TRBV3-1/TRBV3-2 CASSPQPSYEQYF
TRBV30 CAWSGGTNNSPLHF
TRBV28 CASSLLSRRDTSF
TRBV30 CAWDRGAVGTEAFF
TRBV2 CASNEDWSSTNEKLFF
TRBV29-1 CSVVGLGSGANVLTF